One and the same sample provided the 16 T cell receptor beta chains below, sequenced in a study of Ad26.COV2.S vaccination and SARS-CoV-2 variants. Method: immunoSEQ multiplex PCR; TCRdb's copy keeps in-frame clones and lacks some. The sample has roughly 350,000 clones, around 88% seen once; the top ten hold around 5%. Treatment noted: around 19 received Ad26.COV2.S at low or high dose, single or two shots; 5 received placebo; per-sample allocation not given. Each sample was drawn 63 days after the first injection (of vaccine or placebo). Sample: peripheral blood, taken in a trial of Ad26.COV2.S vaccine versus placebo. Receptor source: a person aged 18-60 years who received the Ad26.COV2.S COVID-19 vaccine or a placebo.

V gene TRBV9 combines with J gene TRBJ2-1; D is perhaps TRBD1 (6 bases). Per the germline V gene, CDR1 is SGDLS and CDR2 is YYNGEE. V lost 4 bases, J lost 2 bases, and 19 bases lay in between. This CDR3 region has 17 residues. CDR3 nucleotide sequence: TGTGCCAGCAGCCCCACCACCGGGACAATTCCCTACAATGAGCAGTTCTTC. Protein sequence: CASSPTTGTIPYNEQFF.

V and J are TRBV30 and TRBJ1-6; D ambiguous. Germline V gene sequence: CDR1 GTSNPN, CDR2 SVGIG (reference sequence). Deletions cut 0 bases from V and 7 bases from J, with 7 bases between. This CDR3 has 13 residues. CDR3 coding DNA: TGTGCCTGGAGTGTATCTGGGAATTCACCCCTCCACTTT. As protein: CAWSVSGNSPLHF.

This clone has just a few counts. The sample carries other DNA sequences with the same CDR3. CDR3 amino acids: CASSPTLGQPQHF. The CDR3 nucleotides read TGTGCCAGCAGTCCTACCCTAGGCCAGCCCCAGCATTTT. V and J are TRBV28 and TRBJ1-5; D ambiguous. V dropped 5 bases and J dropped 7 bases, with 12 bases sitting between them. This CDR3 is built from 13 residues. From germline, CDR1 is MDHEN and CDR2 SYDVKM.

The J gene is TRBJ2-7, the V gene TRBV5-1, with D perhaps TRBD1 (6 bases). Germline assignment: CDR1 SGHRS and CDR2 YFSETQ. The V end lost 3 bases, the J end lost 7 bases, and 17 bases lay between the germline ends. The CDR3 is 14 amino acids. CDR3: CASSSDRTLGEQYF. The CDR3, as DNA: TGCGCCAGCAGCTCAGACAGGACTTTGGGGGAGCAGTACTTC.

The rearrangement uses TRBV7-6 and TRBJ2-2, with D tentatively TRBD1 (5 bases). The germline gives CDR1 SGHVS, CDR2 FNYEAQ. The CDR3 runs to 17 residues. V gave up 5 bases and J gave up 1 base, with 17 bases separating them. The CDR3 region is CASSEWSHGQNTGELFF. CDR3 coding DNA: TGTGCCAGCAGCGAATGGAGCCATGGACAGAACACCGGGGAGCTGTTTTTT.

The chain joins TRBV28 to TRBJ2-7; 12 bases fit TRBD1. V lost 6 bases to trimming and J lost 3 bases; unmatched junction nucleotides: 6. CDR3 length equals 15 residues. CDR1 and CDR2 from the germline V gene are MDHEN and SYDVKM. The CDR3 DNA sequence: TGTGCCAGCAGACTACGGGACAGGGGGCGCTACGAGCAGTACTTC. Translation: CASRLRDRGRYEQYF.

This clone showed up just once. The same CDR3 arises from other DNA sequences in this sample as well. The chain joins TRBV5-1 to TRBJ2-2; D is uncertain. Germline CDR1 reads SGHRS; CDR2 reads YFSETQ. Trimming left V 0 bases short and J 0 bases short, with 6 bases between. The CDR3 spans 15 residues. In DNA form, the CDR3 reads TGCGCCAGCAGCTTGGGGGTTGCGAACACCGGGGAGCTGTTTTTT. It is translated as CASSLGVANTGELFF. The full variable domain, in which reference TRBV5-1 and TRBJ2-2 provide the parts outside the CDR3, is KAGVTQTPRYLIKTRGQQVTLSCSPISGHRSVSWYQQTPGQGLQFLFEYFSETQRNKGNFPGRFSGRQFSNSRSEMNVSTLELGDSALYLCASSLGVANTGELFFGEGSRLTVL.

The rearrangement joins TRBV9 to TRBJ1-1, with a weak D call TRBD1 (6 bases). This CDR3 has 15 residues. Between the trimmed V and J ends, which lost 0 bases and 7 bases, there was a span of 16 bases. Germline lookup yields CDR1 SGDLS and CDR2 YYNGEE. The CDR3 is CASSVAVGATDEAFF. The DNA of the CDR3 is TGTGCCAGCAGCGTAGCGGTGGGGGCTACCGATGAAGCTTTCTTT.

The CDR3 protein is CASSDQQGMNTEAFF. DNA of the CDR3: TGTGCCAGCAGCGATCAACAGGGGATGAACACTGAAGCTTTCTTT. The gene calls are TRBV11-2 and TRBJ1-1; 7 nucleotides align to TRBD1. The CDR3 extends over 15 amino acids. Trimming cost V 5 bases and J 0 bases; bases outside gene matches: 6. Per germline, CDR1 SGHAT and CDR2 FQNNGV.

The chain uses TRBV7-9 and TRBJ2-1; 9 nucleotides match TRBD2. Germline V lookup: CDR1 SEHNR, CDR2 FQNEAQ (reference sequence). The CDR3 is made up of 15 amino acids. The V and J ends lost 7 bases and 4 bases, in that order; junction bases with no gene match: 8. Written as DNA, the CDR3 is TGTGCCAGCAACATAGGGACTAGCATGTACAATGAGCAGTTCTTC. As protein: CASNIGTSMYNEQFF.

The rearrangement uses TRBV5-4 and TRBJ2-7, with D possibly being TRBD2 (6 bases). The CDR3 has 13 residues. Trimming shortened V by 8 bases and J by 3 bases, and 15 bases separated the two germline ends. Per the germline V gene, CDR1 is SGHNT and CDR2 is YYREEE (reference sequence). The CDR3 DNA is TGTGCCAGGAGCGGACTAAGTGTCTACGAGCAGTACTTC. Its protein product is CARSGLSVYEQYF.

The chain is built from TRBV7-9 and TRBJ1-1; D remains ambiguous. CDR3 length: 15 amino acids. Germline-derived CDR1 and CDR2 are SEHNR and FQNEAQ (reference sequence). V was clipped by 2 bases and J by 5 bases, with 15 bases between them. CDR3 residues: CASSLTKAFATEAFF. In DNA, the CDR3 is TGTGCCAGCAGCTTAACAAAGGCATTTGCAACTGAAGCTTTCTTT.

The CDR3 here is CASSLVGVGKNIQYF. In nucleotides, the CDR3 is TGTGCCAGCAGTTTGGTGGGGGTGGGCAAAAACATTCAGTACTTC. The chain employs TRBV27 and TRBJ2-4; perhaps D is TRBD1 or TRBD2 (5 bases each). V was cut by 3 bases and J by 3 bases, with 12 bases left in between. The CDR3 spans 15 residues. The germline V gene has CDR1 MNHEY and CDR2 SMNVEV (reference sequence).

The chain is built from TRBV2 and TRBJ1-5, with 9 bases identical to TRBD1. This CDR3 is built from 14 residues. The ends lost 6 bases at V and 6 bases at J; junction bases unmatched: 6. Germline V lookup: CDR1 SNHLY, CDR2 FYNNEI. DNA of the CDR3: TGTGCCAGCAGGGGGACAGGGCCGCGTCAGCCCCAGCATTTT. Amino acids: CASRGTGPRQPQHF.

This clone was observed once. The chain uses TRBV5-1 and TRBJ2-4; D is unresolved. V was pared by 4 bases and J by 0 bases, with 8 bases between. This CDR3 is 14 amino acids long. Germline V gene sequence: CDR1 SGHRS, CDR2 YFSETQ. CDR3: CASSEEVAKNIQYF. The CDR3 DNA reads TGCGCCAGCAGCGAAGAGGTAGCCAAAAACATTCAGTACTTC.

V usage is TRBV7-9 and J usage is TRBJ2-1, with 10 bases aligning to TRBD1. The CDR3 consists of 16 residues. CDR1 and CDR2 from the germline V gene are SEHNR and FQNEAQ (reference sequence). V dropped 7 bases and J dropped 6; count of bases not matched to a gene: 12. This chain's CDR3 is CASNPTVGTGVNEQFF. The DNA for the CDR3 is TGTGCCAGCAATCCTACCGTCGGGACAGGGGTCAATGAGCAGTTCTTC. Using reference TRBV7-9 and TRBJ2-1 for the parts outside the CDR3, the full variable domain is DTGVSQNPRHKITKRGQNVTFRCDPISEHNRLYWYRQTLGQGPEFLTYFQNEAQLEKSRLLSDRFSAERPKGSFSTLEIQRTEQGDSAMYLCASNPTVGTGVNEQFFGPGTRLTVL.